This paragraph reports one TCR beta chain. What antigen it recognizes has not been identified. No quality values exist for individual bases; no much larger clone is one base distant. The EasySep Human CD8+ T Cell Enrichment Kit was used on day 10 to isolate CD8+ T cells from every culture. The data were taken from a study of CD8 T cell repertoires and HIV-1 epitope variants (dated by TCRdb to 2019 to 2021). With regard to the full study: In separate culture wells, T cells were stimulated with each of twenty-five peptides that represented autologous and known Gag and Nef epitope variants. Cultures ran for approximately 10 days in IMDM with gentamicin, with half-media changes on days 3 and 7 adding IL-2, IL-7 and IL-15. Tested epitopes included three Gag epitope families and Nef HW9 and YT9. Running each culture condition in triplicate, except for one peptide done in duplicate, gave a total of about 80 T cell cultures. A 1M T cell aliquot was kept as an uncultured baseline condition, separate from the 80 or so T cell cultures. T cells were enriched with the EasySep Human T Cell Enrichment Kit and co-cultured with equal numbers of autologous T cell-negative cells as antigen-presenting cells. Control conditions included a CMV, EBV and flu peptide pool, the Ebola AY9 epitope as negative control, and a no-peptide well.

Overall study outcomes, separate from this receptor: Of the nine antigen-specific TCR beta clonotypes identified, six appeared cross-reactive for autologous or known escape epitope variants. Roughly 5 clonotypes recognized the Nef KF9 family and one clonotype recognized the HW9 family, while no responses were seen to the TAALDMSHF plasma variant. The assay could identify only TCR beta chains and pointed to proliferation in response to antigen, not to T cell function or cytokine profile.

Counted from cysteine to phenylalanine, this CDR3 has 16 amino acids. Kept here is only the CDR3 DNA, which spans 48 bases and is read in frame from base 1. The germline V gene (reference sequence) provides CDR1 SGHAT and CDR2 FQDESV. V is cut by 1 base and J by 2 bases, and the space between the germline ends is 13 bases. The immunoSEQ platform was used to sequence TCR beta CDR3 regions at survey depth. The QIAamp DNA micro kit was used to extract genomic DNA from every cultured and uncultured CD8+ T cell population. The authors' analysis ran thus. Any sample with under 5,000 productive reads was excluded, and this exclusion removed about 7% of the roughly 80 cultures stimulated with HIV peptides. Sequences were trimmed to CDR3 by a MANAFEST web app, and nonproductive sequences, CDR3s under 5 amino acids, and sequences not starting with C or ending with F/W were removed. To count as antigen-specific, a clonotype had to be expanded in at least 2 of 3 replicates compared with the no-peptide control at FDR 0.01, and only within one epitope family. A frequency at least fivefold higher than in wells stimulated with peptides from other epitope families was additionally required for specific clonotypes. The clones in this table, taken by TCRdb from immuneACCESS, are in-frame only. Not every clone is retained; where verified, under half of the shortfall comes from an unresolved V gene, and the cause of the rest is unknown. V and J calls and clone size come straight from that table; D and trimming were deduced from the DNA. A total of over 2,000 clones appear in this sample, approximately 71% of them only once. Of the sample, about 42% is held by the ten largest clones.

Sequenced material: cultured CD8+ T cells derived from PBMCs. The receptor's source is a male donor with HIV. Recombination linked TRBV11-1 to TRBJ2-3; the D gene remains uncertain. The DNA sequence is given as TGTGCCAGCAGCTTAGTCCCTAGTCTTACCACAGATACGCAGTATTTT. Its amino acids are CASSLVPSLTTDTQYF.